This T cell receptor (beta chain) appears in the sequencing data of a study of blood T cell repertoires in COVID-19. Study background: Donors in the United States, Italy and Spain gave samples during acute or convalescent COVID-19. From T cells, B-cell-depleted T cells, or PBMCs came the material, which was cDNA or gDNA.

This clone occurred a few times. V shed 1 base, J shed 10 bases, and the junction held 8 bases outside the gene matches. This CDR3 is built from 15 residues. Germline V gene lookup returns CDR1 SGHRS and CDR2 YFSETQ. TCRdb keeps only in-frame clones here, not all; method: immunoSEQ multiplex PCR. The sample has some 230,000 clones, around 83% seen once. The chain uses TRBV5-1 and TRBJ1-6; 7 bases fit TRBD1. Sequenced input: peripheral blood. The receptor was isolated from a woman aged 50 to 60 with acute or convalescent COVID-19. The CDR3 is CASSLMQGVGSPLHF. CDR3 sequence (DNA): TGCGCCAGCAGCTTGATGCAGGGGGTGGGCTCACCCCTCCACTTT. The full variable domain, its missing parts supplied by reference TRBV5-1 and TRBJ1-6, is KAGVTQTPRYLIKTRGQQVTLSCSPISGHRSVSWYQQTPGQGLQFLFEYFSETQRNKGNFPGRFSGRQFSNSRSEMNVSTLELGDSALYLCASSLMQGVGSPLHFGNGTRLTVT.